These 13 T cell receptor beta chains were all obtained from the same sample, sequenced in a study of T cells in Graves' hyperthyroidism and ophthalmopathy. Amplified regions were TCR beta CDR3 sequences from RNA transcripts. A set of HTBI primers served as the primers for a first-round RT-PCR of the TCR CDR3. TCRdb processed the multiplex PCR reads anew with MiXCR; each CDR3 protein has one entry. Among about 640,000 distinct CDR3 sequences listed, around 20% were seen once. Sequencing was carried out using blood. These TCRs come from a man in his thirties or forties with Graves' ophthalmopathy.

This clonotype was seen ten or more times. The chain uses TRBV20-1 and TRBJ1-5, with TRBD1 matching 8 bases. CDR3 length equals 14 residues. CDR1 and CDR2 (germline): DFQATT, SNEGSKA (reference sequence). The ends lost 3 bases at V and 2 bases at J; junction bases unmatched: 3. For the CDR3, the DNA is TGCAGTGCTAGGGAGACAGGGGGCAATCAGCCCCAGCATTTT. As protein: CSARETGGNQPQHF.

This clonotype was found a few times. The chain joins TRBV5-1 to TRBJ2-3, with a tentative D call TRBD1 (5 bases). From germline, CDR1 is SGHRS and CDR2 YFSETQ. There are 13 residues in the CDR3. V shed 8 bases and J shed 2 bases, with 12 bases lying between them. The CDR3 region has the DNA TGCGCCAGTAGAAGGGGCGCCACAGATACGCAGTATTTT. It codes for CASRRGATDTQYF. The complete variable domain, with remaining parts taken from reference TRBV5-1 and TRBJ2-3, reads KAGVTQTPRYLIKTRGQQVTLSCSPISGHRSVSWYQQTPGQGLQFLFEYFSETQRNKGNFPGRFSGRQFSNSRSEMNVSTLELGDSALYLCASRRGATDTQYFGPGTRLTVL.

The J gene is TRBJ2-5, the V gene TRBV5-1, with 7 bases lining up with TRBD1. The V gene's germline CDR1 is SGHRS and CDR2 YFSETQ. The CDR3 spans 14 residues. Losses at the gene ends were 3 bases for V and 5 bases for J; bases not matched to a gene: 7. Here the CDR3 DNA reads TGCGCCAGCAGCTCCGGGACAGCAGGGGAGACCCAGTACTTC. Protein product: CASSSGTAGETQYF.

V and J are TRBV19 and TRBJ2-6; D may be TRBD1 or TRBD2 (5 bases each). CDR3 length: 15 residues. CDR1 is LNHDA and CDR2 is SQIVND in the germline V gene (reference sequence). The CDR3 loop reads CATGRTPSGANVLTF. CDR3 sequence (DNA): TGTGCAACGGGGCGAACTCCCTCTGGGGCCAACGTCCTGACTTTC.

Turning to this clonotype: An end of the junction differs from the germline gene, which may be a read error. This rearrangement joins TRBV7-2 to TRBJ1-5; D not certain. Germline CDR1 is SGHTA and CDR2 is FQGNSA. CDR3 length: 14 amino acids. CDR3 sequence (DNA): TGCGCCAGCAGCCAAGACCCTTGGGGACAGCCCCAGCATTTT. This sequence encodes CASSQDPWGQPQHF.

This clonotype was seen many times. J is TRBJ2-7 and V is TRBV2; 7 bases match TRBD1. The CDR3 totals 15 residues. Trimming removed 1 base from V and 2 bases from J; junction bases left unmatched: 5. Per germline, CDR1 SNHLY and CDR2 FYNNEI. The CDR3 loop reads CASSEVTGDTYEQYF. The CDR3 region has the DNA TGTGCCAGCAGTGAAGTTACAGGGGATACCTACGAGCAGTACTTC.

This clonotype was seen ten or more times. The chain uses TRBV6-5 and TRBJ2-7; 7 bases match TRBD1. Per the germline V gene, CDR1 is MNHEY and CDR2 is SVGAGI. V shed 2 bases and J 3 bases; nucleotides not matched to a gene: 4. This CDR3 is 14 amino acids long. DNA of the CDR3: TGTGCCAGCAGTTACGACAGGGTAGGCTACGAGCAGTACTTC. Protein: CASSYDRVGYEQYF.

This clonotype turned up a few times. The chain joins TRBV15 to TRBJ2-1, with TRBD2 identical over 7 bases. The germline gives CDR1 LNHNV, CDR2 YYDKDF (reference sequence). The trim removed 0 bases at V and 4 bases at J, leaving 3 bases unmatched. This CDR3 has 15 residues. The CDR3 loop reads CATSRDVAGYNEQFF. The DNA of the CDR3 is TGTGCCACCAGCAGAGATGTAGCGGGTTACAATGAGCAGTTCTTC.

The CDR3 DNA is TGTGCCAGCAGTTACGGGATTTACGAGCAGTACTTC. Translation gives CASSYGIYEQYF. The chain uses TRBV6-9 and TRBJ2-7; tentatively, D is TRBD2 (5 bases). The CDR3 is made up of 12 amino acids. Germline values: CDR1 MNHGY, CDR2 SVAAGI. The V and J ends lost 3 bases and 4 bases respectively, with 7 bases between them.

This CDR3 is CASTLNEGGGNTIYF. CDR3 coding DNA: TGTGCCAGTACCCTGAACGAGGGCGGTGGAAACACCATATATTTT. The rearrangement joins TRBV6-1 to TRBJ1-3; unclear D gene. CDR3 length: 15 amino acids. CDR1 and CDR2 (germline): MNHNS, SASEGT. V was shortened by 9 bases and J by 3 bases, with 18 bases between the two germline ends.

This clonotype showed up many times. V is TRBV7-3 and J is TRBJ2-7; 7 bases are shared with TRBD1. The germline V gene has CDR1 SGHTA and CDR2 FQGTGA. After removal of 8 bases from V and 1 base from J, the junction contained 5 bases not matched to a gene. CDR3 length equals 13 residues. Written as DNA, the CDR3 is TGTGCCAGCGCGACAGGGCCTTCCTACGAGCAGTACTTC. As protein: CASATGPSYEQYF.

This clonotype has a handful of counts. The gene calls are TRBV2 and TRBJ1-1, with D tentatively TRBD1 (6 bases). Germline lookup yields CDR1 SNHLY and CDR2 FYNNEI. Trimming shortened V by 7 bases and J by 4 bases, and 19 bases separated the two germline ends. The CDR3 runs to 15 residues. CDR3: CASNTGSLVGTEAFF. The CDR3 coding sequence is TGTGCCAGCAATACAGGGTCTCTGGTAGGCACTGAAGCTTTCTTT.

This clonotype appeared a few times. The V and J genes are TRBV3-1 and TRBJ2-7; D not resolved. The length of the CDR3 is 14 residues. V was cut by 5 bases and J by 2 bases, with 13 bases left in between. The germline CDR1 and CDR2 sequences are LGHDT and YNNKEL (reference sequence). In nucleotides, the CDR3 is TGTGCCAGCAGCTATGCTCCCGGAACCTACGAGCAGTACTTC. This gives the protein CASSYAPGTYEQYF.